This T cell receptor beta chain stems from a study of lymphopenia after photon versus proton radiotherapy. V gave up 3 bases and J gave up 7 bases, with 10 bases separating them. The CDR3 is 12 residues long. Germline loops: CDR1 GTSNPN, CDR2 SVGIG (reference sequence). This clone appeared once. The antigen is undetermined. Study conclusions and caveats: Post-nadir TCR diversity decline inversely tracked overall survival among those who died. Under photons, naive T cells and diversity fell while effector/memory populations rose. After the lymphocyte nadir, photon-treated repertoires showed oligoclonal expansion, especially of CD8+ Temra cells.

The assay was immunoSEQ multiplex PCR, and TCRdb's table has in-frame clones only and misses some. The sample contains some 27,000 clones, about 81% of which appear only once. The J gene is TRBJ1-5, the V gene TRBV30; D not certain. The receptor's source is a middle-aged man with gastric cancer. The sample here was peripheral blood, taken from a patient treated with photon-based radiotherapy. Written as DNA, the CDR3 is TGTGCCTGGAGGGGTGAGAGGCAGCCCCAGCATTTT. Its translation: CAWRGERQPQHF.